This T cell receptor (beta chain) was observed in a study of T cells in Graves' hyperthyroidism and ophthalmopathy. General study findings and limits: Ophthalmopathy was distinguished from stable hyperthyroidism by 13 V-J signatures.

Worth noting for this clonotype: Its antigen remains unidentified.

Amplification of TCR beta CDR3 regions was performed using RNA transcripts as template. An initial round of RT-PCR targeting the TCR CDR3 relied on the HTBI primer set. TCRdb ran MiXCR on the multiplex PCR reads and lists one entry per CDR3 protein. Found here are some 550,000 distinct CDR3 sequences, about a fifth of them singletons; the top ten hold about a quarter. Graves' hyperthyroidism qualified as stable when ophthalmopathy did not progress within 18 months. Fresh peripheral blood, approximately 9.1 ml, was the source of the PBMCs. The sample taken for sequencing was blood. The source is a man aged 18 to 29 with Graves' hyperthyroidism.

CDR3 DNA sequence: TGTGCCAGCAGCTTGGACAGTACAAATTCCTATGGCTACACCTTC. Protein product: CASSLDSTNSYGYTF. This chain connects TRBV11-3 to TRBJ1-2, with D possibly TRBD1 on 6 matching bases. Per the germline V gene, CDR1 is SGHNT and CDR2 is YENEEA. The CDR3 length is 15 residues. Trimming cost V 3 bases and J 4 bases, with 15 bases left between them.